This T cell receptor (beta chain) appears in the sequencing data of a study of blood T cell repertoires in COVID-19. Sequencing was performed with immunoSEQ multiplex PCR; in TCRdb, only in-frame clones are kept and a portion is missing. The data show around 200,000 clones, approximately 85% seen once. This TCR derives from a man aged 55 to 69 with acute or convalescent COVID-19. Sequences were obtained from peripheral blood.

The CDR3 protein is CASSLSSGGEQPQHF. In DNA form, the CDR3 reads TGTGCCAGCAGCTTAAGTTCAGGGGGAGAACAGCCCCAGCATTTT. The chain combines TRBV7-3 with TRBJ1-5, with 7 bases identical to TRBD1. There are 15 residues in the CDR3. Looked up from germline, CDR1 is SGHTA and CDR2 is FQGTGA. Trimming at V came to 1 base and at J to 7 bases, leaving 7 bases not matched to a gene.